This TCR beta chain was recorded in a study of blood T cell repertoires in COVID-19. Across the whole study: The United States, Italy and Spain supplied acute and convalescent COVID-19 samples. T cells, B-cell-depleted T cells, or PBMCs provided the cDNA or gDNA that served as material.

This CDR3 is built from 13 residues. The germline gives CDR1 MDHEN, CDR2 SYDVKM. Trimming removed 6 bases from V and 7 bases from J; junction bases left unmatched: 6. Authors' processing steps: From reference gene primer amplification, estimates of nucleated cell counts were derived. Measured with immunoSEQ multiplex PCR; TCRdb has only the in-frame clones, and not every one. D and trimming come from the DNA, and the V and J calls and clone size come from that table. The sample carries 170,000 or so clones, around nine tenths recorded once. The table lists this clone with a few counts. The sequencing sample was made of peripheral blood. The genes are TRBV28 and TRBJ1-5; TRBD1 matches at 7 bases. This sequence was found in a middle-aged man with acute or convalescent COVID-19. In nucleotides, the CDR3 is TGTGCCAGCAGGAGACAGGGAACCCAGCCCCAGCATTTT. It yields the protein CASRRQGTQPQHF.